A single sample gave rise to the 28 T cell receptor beta chains below, sequenced in a study of cytomegalovirus exposure and HLA in healthy donors. Primers for the PCR totalled 60 Vbeta and 13 Jbeta. Profiled with immunoSEQ multiplex PCR; TCRdb holds only in-frame clones, not every one. The sample has about 98,000 clones; about 76% are singletons. Sequenced material: PBMCs. The receptor source for this set is a human donor in good health.

This chain links TRBV9 with TRBJ2-1, with D possibly matching TRBD2 (5 bases). Germline V gene data show CDR1 as SGDLS and CDR2 as YYNGEE. This CDR3 spans 15 amino acids. V dropped 0 bases and J dropped 3 bases, with 10 bases sitting between them. The CDR3 bases are TGTGCCAGCAGCGTAGGGACTCTCGGCTACAATGAGCAGTTCTTC. Translation: CASSVGTLGYNEQFF.

The V gene is TRBV12-5, the J gene TRBJ1-1, with 7 bases that match TRBD1. The CDR3 consists of 15 residues. Trimming took 1 base from V and 7 from J; bases not matched to a gene: 9. In germline, CDR1 is LGHNT, CDR2 FRNRAP. The CDR3 DNA follows: TGTGCTAGTGGTTTGGGGCTCGGGGACAGAGTTGAAGCTTTCTTT. The encoded protein is CASGLGLGDRVEAFF.

As concerns this clone: This sample also contains other DNA sequences that code for the same CDR3. This chain connects TRBV9 to TRBJ2-1, with a tentative D call TRBD2 (6 bases). Per the germline V gene, CDR1 is SGDLS and CDR2 is YYNGEE. V was trimmed by 0 bases and J by 1 base, leaving 11 bases between them. This CDR3 spans 16 amino acids. CDR3 residues: CASSVATSGSYNEQFF. The CDR3 DNA reads as TGTGCCAGCAGCGTAGCTACAAGCGGGTCCTACAATGAGCAGTTCTTC.

The V and J genes are TRBV9 and TRBJ2-2; 8 nucleotides match TRBD1. The CDR3 consists of 17 residues. The germline V gene encodes CDR1 SGDLS and CDR2 YYNGEE. Trimming took 3 bases from V and 2 from J; bases not matched to a gene: 9. The CDR3 DNA reads TGTGCCAGCAGCGCGGCGACAGGGGCCACAAACACCGGGGAGCTGTTTTTT. Translating gives CASSAATGATNTGELFF. Full variable domain (outside the CDR3, taken from reference TRBV9 and TRBJ2-2): DSGVTQTPKHLITATGQRVTLRCSPRSGDLSVYWYQQSLDQGLQFLIQYYNGEERAKGNILERFSAQQFPDLHSELNLSSLELGDSALYFCASSAATGATNTGELFFGEGSRLTVL.

The V call is TRBV27, the J call TRBJ2-5, with 7 bases lining up with TRBD2. The assigned J gene may be wrong: the sequence end matches TRBJ2-7 better. Germline V gene data show CDR1 as MNHEY and CDR2 as SMNVEV (reference sequence). CDR3 length: 16 amino acids. In DNA, the CDR3 is TGTGCCAGCAGTTCCCCCGTGTGGAAGGGAGGGTACGAGCAGTACTTC. As protein: CASSSPVWKGGYEQYF.

With regard to this clone: The final CDR3 position lacks the conserved phenylalanine or tryptophan, pointing to a likely read error. The V call is TRBV10-1, the J call TRBJ1-2, with D perhaps TRBD1 (5 bases). CDR1 and CDR2 (germline): WNHNN, SYGVQD (reference sequence). V lost 0 bases and J lost 8, with 10 bases in between. There are 13 residues in the CDR3. Written as DNA, the CDR3 is TGCGCCAGCAGTGAGTCTGGGGCCCGCGGCTACACCTCC. Protein: CASSESGARGYTS.

This sequence joins TRBV12-5 and TRBJ2-5, with TRBD1 matching over 10 bases. With V trimmed by 0 bases and J by 2 bases, 9 bases remained unmatched. The germline V gene encodes CDR1 LGHNT and CDR2 FRNRAP. The CDR3 is 18 amino acids. CDR3 region: CASGLVLTGGIYQETQYF. The CDR3 bases are TGTGCTAGTGGTTTGGTTCTGACAGGGGGCATATATCAAGAGACCCAGTACTTC.

This clone was counted only a few times. J is TRBJ2-3 and V is TRBV5-4, with 10 positions matching TRBD1. The CDR3 has 17 residues. Germline CDR1 is SGHNT and CDR2 is YYREEE (reference sequence). V was clipped by 0 bases and J by 3 bases; unmatched bases: 7. The CDR3 reads CASSLAARDRGTDTQYF. The CDR3 coding sequence is TGTGCCAGCAGCTTGGCCGCCCGGGACAGGGGAACAGATACGCAGTATTTT. The whole variable domain, remainder taken from reference TRBV5-4 and TRBJ2-3, is ETGVTQSPTHLIKTRGQQVTLRCSSQSGHNTVSWYQQALGQGPQFIFQYYREEENGRGNFPPRFSGLQFPNYSSELNVNALELDDSALYLCASSLAARDRGTDTQYFGPGTRLTVL.

This chain uses TRBV18 with TRBJ1-1, with 11 bases identical to TRBD1. This CDR3 is built from 16 residues. CDR1 KGHSH and CDR2 LQKENI come from the germline V gene. V lost 4 bases, J lost 4 bases, and 8 bases stayed unmatched. CDR3 in DNA: TGTGCCAGCTCACTCCGGACAGGGGGCGGGAGCACTGAAGCTTTCTTT. Its translation: CASSLRTGGGSTEAFF.

The gene calls are TRBV19 and TRBJ1-1, with D possibly matching TRBD1 (6 bases). There are 14 residues in the CDR3. Trimming shortened V by 6 bases and J by 1 base, and 12 bases separated the two germline ends. Germline CDR1 LNHDA, CDR2 SQIVND (reference sequence). This chain's CDR3 is CASSPTGQNTEAFF. For the CDR3, the DNA is TGTGCCAGTAGCCCCACAGGGCAGAACACTGAAGCTTTCTTT.

The V gene is TRBV5-1, the J gene TRBJ2-1; the D is unclear. In germline, CDR1 is SGHRS, CDR2 YFSETQ. This CDR3 has 15 amino acids. The V gene lost 1 base and the J gene lost 0 bases, with 8 bases spanning the gap. The CDR3: CASSLPTISYNEQFF. The CDR3 nucleotides read TGCGCCAGCAGCTTGCCGACAATCTCCTACAATGAGCAGTTCTTC.

The chain is built from TRBV11-2 and TRBJ2-1, with 8 bases identical to TRBD2. Losses at the gene ends were 2 bases for V and 8 bases for J; bases not matched to a gene: 14. CDR1 is SGHAT and CDR2 is FQNNGV in the germline V gene. CDR3 length equals 17 residues. DNA for the CDR3: TGTGCCAGCAGCTTAATGCTCCGGGAGGGCCCTAGGGATGAGCAGTTCTTC. It is translated as CASSLMLREGPRDEQFF.

V and J are TRBV27 and TRBJ2-7; D remains unclear. V was clipped by 0 bases and J by 1 base, with 7 bases between them. The CDR3 is made up of 14 amino acids. In germline, CDR1 is MNHEY, CDR2 SMNVEV (reference sequence). The CDR3 region has the DNA TGTGCCAGCAGTTTATCGAGGTTTTCCTACGAGCAGTACTTC. It yields the protein CASSLSRFSYEQYF.

This clone was recorded a few times. The chain employs TRBV7-9 and TRBJ2-1; D possibly corresponds to TRBD2 (6 bases). There are 14 residues in the CDR3. Trimming left V 10 bases short and J 0 bases short, with 13 bases between. Germline loops: CDR1 SEHNR, CDR2 FQNEAQ (reference sequence). CDR3 nucleotide sequence: TGTGCCACCTACGTCGGGAGCTCCTACAATGAGCAGTTCTTC. It specifies CATYVGSSYNEQFF.

The chain couples TRBV7-2 to TRBJ2-5; TRBD1 might be the D (5 bases). The V end was cut by 1 base, the J end by 4 bases, with 13 bases between. Germline CDR1 is SGHTA and CDR2 is FQGNSA. CDR3 length: 15 residues. The CDR3 sequence: CASSLDQGRGETQYF. CDR3 bases: TGTGCCAGCAGCTTAGACCAGGGTCGAGGAGAGACCCAGTACTTC.

J is TRBJ1-2 and V is TRBV29-1; 7 bases are shared with TRBD1. The germline CDR1 and CDR2 sequences are SQVTM and ANQGSEA. The CDR3 consists of 13 residues. V dropped 3 bases and J dropped 4; count of bases not matched to a gene: 5. CDR3 DNA: TGCAGCGTTGAGGCACAGGGGATCTATGGCTACACCTTC. Translation gives CSVEAQGIYGYTF.

The sample holds one count of this clone. This chain connects TRBV5-4 to TRBJ1-2; 7 bases fit TRBD1. Germline V gene sequence: CDR1 SGHNT, CDR2 YYREEE (reference sequence). V lost 2 bases to trimming and J lost 2 bases; unmatched junction nucleotides: 6. CDR3 length equals 15 residues. CDR3 region: CASSFGDRPNYGYTF. CDR3 DNA sequence: TGTGCCAGCAGCTTCGGGGACAGACCCAACTATGGCTACACCTTC. Together with reference TRBV5-4 and TRBJ1-2, the CDR3 gives the full variable domain: ETGVTQSPTHLIKTRGQQVTLRCSSQSGHNTVSWYQQALGQGPQFIFQYYREEENGRGNFPPRFSGLQFPNYSSELNVNALELDDSALYLCASSFGDRPNYGYTFGSGTRLTVV.

The gene calls are TRBV5-4 and TRBJ2-5, with TRBD1 matching 7 bases. J was trimmed by 4 bases and V by 4 bases; bases with no gene match: 10. CDR1 and CDR2 (germline): SGHNT, YYREEE (reference sequence). The CDR3 length is 15 residues. CDR3 coding DNA: TGTGCCAGCAGCCACCAACAGGGGCAGGGAGAGACCCAGTACTTC. It is translated as CASSHQQGQGETQYF.

The genes are TRBV5-1 and TRBJ2-7; D is unclear. The CDR3 runs to 14 residues. CDR1 and CDR2 (germline): SGHRS, YFSETQ. Trimming took off 4 bases at V and 0 bases at J, with 11 bases between the two ends. The CDR3 coding sequence is TGCGCCAGCAGCATTGGGCAAACCTCCTACGAGCAGTACTTC. Amino acids: CASSIGQTSYEQYF.

A few counts support this clone. The rearrangement uses TRBV5-1 and TRBJ2-3; no firm D call. Germline V gene data show CDR1 as SGHRS and CDR2 as YFSETQ. Trimming pared 5 bases from V and 5 bases from J, leaving 12 bases between. CDR3 length equals 13 residues. This chain's CDR3 is CASSSELGDTQYF. For the CDR3, the DNA is TGCGCCAGCAGTTCTGAACTCGGAGATACGCAGTATTTT.

The chain recombines TRBV30 with TRBJ2-1; TRBD2 is a possible D gene (6 bases). CDR3 length: 13 residues. CDR1 and CDR2 from the germline V gene are GTSNPN and SVGIG (reference sequence). The V gene lost 3 bases and the J gene lost 12 bases, with 18 bases spanning the gap. In DNA form, the CDR3 reads TGTGCCTGGAGGACGAGATGGGAGGATCCGCAGTTCTTC. It codes for CAWRTRWEDPQFF.

V and J are TRBV10-3 and TRBJ1-2; possibly TRBD1 for D (6 bases). The V gene's germline CDR1 is ENHRY and CDR2 SYGVKD. The ends were cut back, 5 bases at V and 7 bases at J, with 23 bases in the middle. This CDR3 has 16 amino acids. The DNA for the CDR3 is TGTGCCATCAGTACCGAAATTGGACAGAAAAACCGTGGCTACACCTTC. Translating it yields CAISTEIGQKNRGYTF.

The gene calls are TRBV27 and TRBJ2-3; weak D call: TRBD1 (6 bases). CDR3 size: 15 residues. V lost 1 base and J 4 bases, leaving 12 bases between the germline ends. Germline CDR1 reads MNHEY; CDR2 reads SMNVEV (reference sequence). The CDR3 DNA is TGTGCCAGCAGTTTATTGGGGACACCTTCAGATACGCAGTATTTT. Translated: CASSLLGTPSDTQYF.

This clone was observed a handful of times. V usage is TRBV11-2 and J usage is TRBJ2-7, with a weak D call TRBD1 (5 bases). The germline V gene encodes CDR1 SGHAT and CDR2 FQNNGV. V shed 0 bases and J shed 6 bases, with 15 bases lying between them. This CDR3 spans 15 amino acids. CDR3 in amino acids: CASSLENRGRSEQYF. CDR3 coding DNA: TGTGCCAGCAGCTTAGAAAATAGGGGCAGATCCGAGCAGTACTTC. Based on the CDR3 plus reference TRBV11-2 and TRBJ2-7, the full variable domain is EAGVAQSPRYKIIEKRQSVAFWCNPISGHATLYWYQQILGQGPKLLIQFQNNGVVDDSQLPKDRFSAERLKGVDSTLKIQPAKLEDSAVYLCASSLENRGRSEQYFGPGTRLTVT.

This clone was seen only once. The rearrangement uses TRBV5-1 and TRBJ2-3; 7 nucleotides align to TRBD2. Germline values: CDR1 SGHRS, CDR2 YFSETQ. CDR3 length: 15 residues. The junction had 8 bases not matched to a gene; V was cut back by 4 bases and J by 3 bases. Here the CDR3 reads CASSAMAGDTDTQYF. The CDR3 bases are TGCGCCAGCAGCGCTATGGCGGGGGATACAGATACGCAGTATTTT. Drawing the rest from reference TRBV5-1 and TRBJ2-3, the complete variable domain is KAGVTQTPRYLIKTRGQQVTLSCSPISGHRSVSWYQQTPGQGLQFLFEYFSETQRNKGNFPGRFSGRQFSNSRSEMNVSTLELGDSALYLCASSAMAGDTDTQYFGPGTRLTVL.

The chain employs TRBV13 and TRBJ1-6; unclear D gene. CDR3 length: 15 residues. Trimming left V 0 bases short and J 9 bases short, with 12 bases between. Germline V gives CDR1 PRHDT, CDR2 FYEKMQ (reference sequence). CDR3 protein: CASSLGSTWSSPLHF. In DNA form, the CDR3 reads TGTGCCAGCAGCTTAGGCTCAACCTGGAGTTCACCCCTCCACTTT.

The rearrangement links TRBV11-2 to TRBJ2-3, with 7 bases identical to TRBD1. With 5 bases clipped from V and 0 bases from J, the junction kept 8 bases outside the gene matches. The germline V gene has CDR1 SGHAT and CDR2 FQNNGV. The CDR3 runs 16 residues. The CDR3 DNA sequence: TGTGCCAGCAGCCTGACCGGGACAGCTAGCACAGATACGCAGTATTTT. Amino acid sequence: CASSLTGTASTDTQYF.

This chain uses TRBV6-5 with TRBJ1-2, with D unclear. V gave up 5 bases and J gave up 4 bases, with 11 bases separating them. Germline V CDR1 and CDR2: MNHEY, SVGAGI. This CDR3 has 13 amino acids. CDR3 bases: TGTGCCAGCAGTATAACACCAACCTATGGCTACACCTTC. Protein sequence: CASSITPTYGYTF.